Following are 2 T cell receptor beta chains from one sample sequenced in a study of blood T cell repertoires in COVID-19. Sequencing used immunoSEQ multiplex PCR; TCRdb keeps in-frame clones, though not all of them. The data show 100,000 to 150,000 clones, roughly 84% seen once. The specimen was peripheral blood. The receptors derive from a woman at least 80 years old with acute or convalescent COVID-19.

This chain uses TRBV4-3 with TRBJ2-3, with 10 nucleotides matching TRBD2. V lost 0 bases and J lost 5; bases outside the gene matches: 5. The germline V gene has CDR1 LGHNA and CDR2 YSLEER. CDR3 length equals 16 residues. CDR3 amino acids: CASSQDWGTSVDTQYF. In nucleotides, the CDR3 is TGCGCCAGCAGCCAAGATTGGGGGACTAGCGTAGATACGCAGTATTTT.

This chain uses TRBV19 with TRBJ2-7; the match to TRBD1 covers 9 bases. The V and J ends lost 11 bases and 2 bases, in that order; junction bases with no gene match: 7. Germline V gene sequence: CDR1 LNHDA, CDR2 SQIVND (reference sequence). This CDR3 has 13 residues. The CDR3 region has the DNA TGTGCCGCAGGGGACAGGGCCACCTACGAGCAGTACTTC. It specifies CAAGDRATYEQYF.